A selection of T cell receptor beta chains follows, all from one sample in a study of identical twins. TCRdb reprocessed the 5' RACE reads via MiXCR and lists one record per CDR3 protein. In the table there are under 900,000 distinct CDR3 sequences, 18% of which are singletons. This same sample was also taken into another study, of T cells expressing NK-cell markers.

The specimen was PBMCs. All receptors come from a woman aged 18-29 years in good health. CDR3s include the opening cysteine and the closing phenylalanine or tryptophan. A D gene is named only where the DNA matches it firmly. Where a row states a size, it is once, few, many or the class of an expanded clone; other rows omit it.

D	size	V	length	J	DNA	CDR3
TRBD1	NA	TRBV10-3	16	TRBJ2-1	TGTGCCATCAGCGGACAGGGGGTGATTTCCAGCAATGAGCAGTTCTTC	CAISGQGVISSNEQFF
NA	few	TRBV4-1	16	TRBJ2-1	TGCGCCAGCAGCCAAGGGAGGGTAAGCTCCTACAATGAGCAGTTCTTC	CASSQGRVSSYNEQFF
TRBD2	NA	TRBV3-1	18	TRBJ2-2	TGTGCCAGCAGCCTCACAACTACTAGCGCCTCGAACACCGGGGAGCTGTTTTTT	CASSLTTTSASNTGELFF
NA	NA	TRBV20-1	14	TRBJ2-3	TGCAGTGCTACCCCGGGGACGATCCCTGATACGCAGTATTTT	CSATPGTIPDTQYF
NA	NA	TRBV5-1	14	TRBJ1-4	TGCGCCAGCAGCTTGGGGCAGGAGGATGAAAAACTGTTTTTT	CASSLGQEDEKLFF
NA	few	TRBV12-3/TRBV12-4	12	TRBJ1-2	TGTGCCAGCACCCTTGGGGAATATGGCTACACCTTC	CASTLGEYGYTF
NA	NA	TRBV7-9	14	TRBJ1-5	TGTGCCAGCAGCCGGGTCGGGGGCAATCAGCCCCAGCATTTT	CASSRVGGNQPQHF
TRBD1	NA	TRBV29-1	12	TRBJ1-1	TGCAGCGTGGACAGGGGCGATTCTGAAGCTTTCTTT	CSVDRGDSEAFF
NA	few	TRBV12-3/TRBV12-4	14	TRBJ2-7	TGTGCCAGCAGTCCAGCTGGGAGCTCCTACGAGCAGTACTTC	CASSPAGSSYEQYF
NA	NA	TRBV15	16	TRBJ2-3	TGTGCCACCAGCAGGATAGGCGTAGGGGAGGCAGATACGCAGTATTTT	CATSRIGVGEADTQYF
TRBD2	NA	TRBV7-6	16	TRBJ2-7	TGTGCCAGCAGCTTCTCCGGGACTAGCACCGTGGGGGAGCAGTACTTC	CASSFSGTSTVGEQYF
NA	NA	TRBV12-3/TRBV12-4	13	TRBJ2-7	TGTGCCAGCAGTTTTCTTGGTAGCCACGAGCAGTACTTC	CASSFLGSHEQYF
NA	few	TRBV6-6	11	TRBJ1-2	TGTGCCAGCAGTTCAAGACAGGGCTACACCTTC	CASSSRQGYTF
NA	NA	TRBV7-6	12	TRBJ2-7	TGTGCCGTCGAAACAGAATTTTACGAGCAGTACTTC	CAVETEFYEQYF
TRBD1	few	TRBV5-1	14	TRBJ1-5	TGCGCCAGCAGCTTGGAGACAGGGGCAGGTACTCAGCATTTT	CASSLETGAGTQHF
TRBD2	NA	TRBV5-1	16	TRBJ2-1	TGCGCCAGCAGCGATATACTAGCGGGGGGGTCGCGGGAGCAGTTCTTC	CASSDILAGGSREQFF
NA	few	TRBV11-3	14	TRBJ2-5	TGTGCCAGCAGCTCAAGACTAGTTGGCGAGACCCAGTACTTC	CASSSRLVGETQYF
TRBD2	few	TRBV27	16	TRBJ2-1	TGTGCCAGCACCACGATCGCAACGGGACTAGTAAATGAGCAGTTCTTC	CASTTIATGLVNEQFF
NA	NA	TRBV20-1	12	TRBJ2-5	TGCAGTGCTAGAGCGGGGCTGGAGACCCAGTACTTC	CSARAGLETQYF